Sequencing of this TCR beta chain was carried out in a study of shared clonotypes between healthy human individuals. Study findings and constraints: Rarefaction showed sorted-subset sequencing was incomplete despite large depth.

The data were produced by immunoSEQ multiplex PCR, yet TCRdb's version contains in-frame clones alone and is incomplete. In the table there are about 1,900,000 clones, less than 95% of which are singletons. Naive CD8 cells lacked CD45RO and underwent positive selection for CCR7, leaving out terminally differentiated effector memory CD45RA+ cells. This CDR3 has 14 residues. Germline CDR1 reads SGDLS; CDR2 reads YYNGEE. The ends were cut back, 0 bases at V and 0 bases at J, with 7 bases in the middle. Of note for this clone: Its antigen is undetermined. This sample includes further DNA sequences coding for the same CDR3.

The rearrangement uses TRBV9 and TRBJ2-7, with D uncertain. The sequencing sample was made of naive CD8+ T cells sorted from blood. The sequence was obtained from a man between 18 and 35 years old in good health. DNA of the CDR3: TGTGCCAGCAGCGTAGGGCCCGACTCCTACGAGCAGTACTTC. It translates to CASSVGPDSYEQYF.